This T cell receptor (beta chain) was retrieved from a study of shared clonotypes between healthy human individuals. In the CD4+ fraction, cells were divided into CD45RA+ naive and CD45RA-negative memory subsets. Sequencing used immunoSEQ multiplex PCR; TCRdb keeps in-frame clones, though not all of them. This sample carries roughly 1,100,000 clones, more than 60% of them seen once, and the ten largest clones take around 1.4%. The trim removed 9 bases at V and 1 base at J, leaving 5 bases unmatched. Germline V CDR1 and CDR2: WSHSY, SAAADI. The CDR3 spans 14 residues. The sample consisted of memory CD4+ T cells sorted from blood. Specified subset: CD45RA-negative fraction. The sequence came from a man between 18 and 29 years old in good health. This sequence joins TRBV10-2 and TRBJ2-5, with 10 bases lining up with TRBD2. The CDR3 nucleotides read TGCGCCAGTCGACTAGCGGGCCTCCAAGAGACCCAGTACTTC. Protein: CASRLAGLQETQYF.